This entry lists 6 T cell receptor beta chains sequenced from one sample in a study of cytomegalovirus exposure and HLA in healthy donors. Amplification used 60 Vbeta primers and 13 Jbeta primers. Assay: immunoSEQ multiplex PCR; the TCRdb copy retains only in-frame clones and omits some. The repertoire table contains 150,000 to 200,000 clones. Sequencing was carried out using PBMCs. Receptors originate from a woman aged 55-69 years in good health and CMV-seronegative.

V is TRBV7-2 and J is TRBJ2-1; TRBD1 matches 8 bases. This CDR3 spans 16 amino acids. Per the germline V gene, CDR1 is SGHTA and CDR2 is FQGNSA. Germline trimming cut 1 base from V and 6 bases from J; bases unmatched to any gene: 8. The CDR3 bases are TGTGCCAGCAGCTTAGGCAGGGGGCGTGCAACCAATGAGCAGTTCTTC. Protein sequence: CASSLGRGRATNEQFF.

The J gene is TRBJ1-2, the V gene TRBV6-5, with 7 bases aligning to TRBD1. The CDR3 covers 15 residues. The junction had 7 bases not matched to a gene; V was cut back by 6 bases and J by 0 bases. Germline-derived CDR1 and CDR2 are MNHEY and SVGAGI. The CDR3: CASSKWDSPNYGYTF. The CDR3 region has the DNA TGTGCCAGCAGCAAGTGGGACAGTCCTAACTATGGCTACACCTTC.

About this clone: The identical CDR3 is also encoded by other nucleotide sequences in the sample. V and J are TRBV5-1 and TRBJ2-2, with TRBD2 identical over 7 bases. Germline trimming cut 4 bases from V and 1 base from J; bases unmatched to any gene: 7. The CDR3 runs to 16 residues. The V gene's germline CDR1 is SGHRS and CDR2 YFSETQ. The CDR3 region has the DNA TGCGCCAGCAGCCTAGGTCGGGGGGAGAACACCGGGGAGCTGTTTTTT. It yields the protein CASSLGRGENTGELFF.

This sequence joins TRBV4-3 and TRBJ1-2, with TRBD1 matching over 7 bases. CDR3 length: 14 residues. Germline CDR1 LGHNA, CDR2 YSLEER. V lost 1 base and J lost 8; bases outside the gene matches: 7. CDR3 residues: CASSQANRGVGYTF. As DNA, the CDR3 is TGCGCCAGCAGCCAAGCTAACAGGGGAGTCGGCTACACCTTC.

This chain links TRBV27 with TRBJ1-1, with D tentatively TRBD1 (5 bases). V gave up 6 bases and J gave up 2 bases, with 13 bases separating them. Germline assignment: CDR1 MNHEY and CDR2 SMNVEV (reference sequence). This CDR3 has 14 amino acids. CDR3 amino acids: CASSRTGYNTEAFF. The CDR3 nucleotides are TGTGCCAGCAGCAGAACAGGTTATAACACTGAAGCTTTCTTT.

This chain joins TRBV11-1 and TRBJ2-2; no firm D call. This CDR3 contains 14 residues. V gave up 5 bases and J gave up 5 bases, with 12 bases separating them. Germline CDR1 and CDR2: SGHAT and FQDESV (reference sequence). As DNA, the CDR3 is TGTGCCAGCAGCCGTAGCTCGACGACCGGGGAGCTGTTTTTT. Translating it yields CASSRSSTTGELFF.